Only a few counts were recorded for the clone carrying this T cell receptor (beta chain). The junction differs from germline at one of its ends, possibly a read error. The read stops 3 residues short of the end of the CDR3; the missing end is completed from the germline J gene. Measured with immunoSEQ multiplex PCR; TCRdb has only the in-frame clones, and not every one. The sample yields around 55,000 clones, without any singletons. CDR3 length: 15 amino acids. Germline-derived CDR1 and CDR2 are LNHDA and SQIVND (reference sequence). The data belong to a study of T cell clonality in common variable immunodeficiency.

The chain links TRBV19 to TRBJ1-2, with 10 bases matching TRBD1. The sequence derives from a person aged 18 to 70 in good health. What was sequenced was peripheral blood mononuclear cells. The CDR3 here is CASSSRDRGPYDYTF. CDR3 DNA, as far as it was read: TGTGCCAGTAGTTCCCGGGACAGGGGTCCTTATGAC.